Listed below are T cell receptor beta chains from one sample, sequenced in a study of blood T cell repertoires in COVID-19. The repertoire was sequenced with immunoSEQ multiplex PCR; TCRdb's copy has only in-frame clones and lacks some. The data hold tens of thousands of clones, with roughly four fifths observed a single time. The sample was peripheral blood. These receptors were obtained from a woman aged 55 to 70 with acute or convalescent COVID-19. The CDR3 runs from the conserved cysteine through the conserved F or W. D genes are given only for firm matches. The size field is filled for only some rows; it gives once, few, many or a size class.

>TRBJ2-6|.|.|TRBV5-1
TGCGCCAGCAGCTTGGCGGGTAGCTCTGGGGCCAACGTCCTGACTTTC
CASSLAGSSGANVLTF
>TRBJ1-2|.|.|TRBV25-1
TGTGCCAGCAGTTCTACCCCCTATGGCTACACCTTC
CASSSTPYGYTF
>TRBJ1-4|.|.|TRBV5-5
TGTGCCAGCAGCTTGGCGACAGGCCCTAATGAAAAACTGTTTTTT
CASSLATGPNEKLFF
>TRBJ1-2|.|.|TRBV5-3
TGTGCCAGAAGCTTGTTCGTTCCGCGGGGGCTAGGTGGCTACACCTTC
CARSLFVPRGLGGYTF
>TRBJ1-1|TRBD1|.|TRBV6-5
TGTGCCAGCATCACACAGGGGGCAGGTACTGAAGCTTTCTTT
CASITQGAGTEAFF
>TRBJ2-7|TRBD2|few|TRBV18
TGTGCCAGCTCACAAGGACTAGCGGGGCATGGTGAGCAGTACTTC
CASSQGLAGHGEQYF
>TRBJ2-7|TRBD1|.|TRBV7-7
TGTGCTAGCGCCCCGGGACAGGGGCCTTACGAGCAGTACTTC
CASAPGQGPYEQYF
>TRBJ2-5|TRBD1|.|TRBV24-1
TGTGCCACCAGTCGGGGTCAGGGGGAAGAGACCCAGTACTTC
CATSRGQGEETQYF
>TRBJ2-1|TRBD2|.|TRBV6-6
TGTGCCAGCACCACCGGGACTAGCGTCGATGAGCAGTTCTTC
CASTTGTSVDEQFF
>TRBJ2-1|.|.|TRBV21-1
TGTGCCAGCAGTACCGGGACTAGGGACAATGAGCAGTTCTTC
CASSTGTRDNEQFF
>TRBJ1-1|.|.|TRBV5-1
TGCGCCAGCAAACAGGGCGAGGGCACTGAAGCTTTCTTT
CASKQGEGTEAFF
>TRBJ1-1|TRBD1|.|TRBV5-1
TGCGCCAGCAGACGGACAGGCCCAACCCAGAACACTGAAGCTTTCTTT
CASRRTGPTQNTEAFF
>TRBJ2-3|TRBD2|.|TRBV5-1
TGCGCCAGCAGCCTGCCAAGCGGGACTGGCACAGATACGCAGTATTTT
CASSLPSGTGTDTQYF
>TRBJ1-2|TRBD1|.|TRBV7-9
TGTGCCAGCAGCTTAGTTGCGGGACAGGGGCATGACTATGGCTACACCTTC
CASSLVAGQGHDYGYTF
>TRBJ2-6|.|.|TRBV4-2
TGTGCCAGCAGCCTCAAGAGCTCTGGGGCCAACGTCCTGACTTTC
CASSLKSSGANVLTF
>TRBJ1-2|.|.|TRBV27
TGTGCCAGCAGTTTATCGATTGGGGCAGGCTACACCTTC
CASSLSIGAGYTF
>TRBJ2-3|TRBD1|.|TRBV2
TGTGCCAGCAAAGACAGGGACGTAGATACGCAGTATTTT
CASKDRDVDTQYF
>TRBJ2-2|.|once|TRBV5-1
TGCGCCAGCAGCTTGAACAGGGCGGCCGGGGAGCTGTTTTTT
CASSLNRAAGELFF
>TRBJ1-5|TRBD1|few|TRBV19
TGTGCCAGTGTGGCGGGACAGGGCAATCAGCCCCAGCATTTT
CASVAGQGNQPQHF
>TRBJ1-1|TRBD1|.|TRBV2
TGTGCCAGCAGTGAAGGGACAGGGGTGAACACTGAAGCTTTCTTT
CASSEGTGVNTEAFF
>TRBJ1-6|TRBD1|.|TRBV5-4
TGTGCCAGCAGCCGACCGACCGGGACAGGGGATTCACCCCTCCACTTT
CASSRPTGTGDSPLHF
>TRBJ1-2|TRBD1|.|TRBV19
TGTGCCAGTAGCGACAGGGGTACAAATAACTATGGCTACACCTTC
CASSDRGTNNYGYTF
>TRBJ2-7|.|.|TRBV12-5
TGTGCTAGTGGTTTGGGCCGGGACGAGCAGTACTTC
CASGLGRDEQYF
>TRBJ2-6|TRBD1|.|TRBV3-1/TRBV3-2
TGTGCCAGCAGCCAGGGGAGGTTGCAACCGGGACAGGGGGCGCTAGGGGCCAACGTCCTGACTTTC
CASSQGRLQPGQGALGANVLTF
>TRBJ1-2|.|.|TRBV5-4
TGTGCCAGCAGCTTGGGCGGGAACTATGGCTACACCTTC
CASSLGGNYGYTF
>TRBJ1-4|TRBD1|.|TRBV5-6
TGTGCCAGCAGCTTCCCAGGGGGCGAAGATGAAAAACTGTTTTTT
CASSFPGGEDEKLFF
>TRBJ2-6|TRBD1|.|TRBV19
TGTGCCAGTACTACAGGGGGCGGAGGCTCTGGGGCCAACGTCCTGACTTTC
CASTTGGGGSGANVLTF
>TRBJ1-1|TRBD1|.|TRBV2
TGTGCCAGCAGGGGGGACAGGGGGGCTGAAGCTTTCTTT
CASRGDRGAEAFF
>TRBJ2-1|TRBD2|.|TRBV24-1
TGTGCCACCAGTATCACTAGCGGGAGGTTCAATGAGCAGTTCTTC
CATSITSGRFNEQFF
>TRBJ1-1|.|.|TRBV9
TGTGCCAGCAGCTTATCAGGGGTTGCTGAAGCTTTCTTT
CASSLSGVAEAFF
>TRBJ1-2|.|.|TRBV19
TGTGCCAGTAGTACTCGGGACTTCACAAACTATGGCTACACCTTC
CASSTRDFTNYGYTF
>TRBJ2-5|.|.|TRBV11-2
TGTGCCAGCAGCTTAAGGAGGGGGGGATTACAAGAGACCCAGTACTTC
CASSLRRGGLQETQYF
>TRBJ2-1|.|.|TRBV7-9
TGTGCCAGCAGGTCCGGTTCAGGGAATGAGCAGTTCTTC
CASRSGSGNEQFF
>TRBJ1-2|.|.|TRBV7-9
TGTGCCAGCAGCTTAGATTACACCGCTTATGGCTACACCTTC
CASSLDYTAYGYTF
>TRBJ2-1|.|.|TRBV7-6
TGTGCCAGCACCGTGACGGGTTTGAGCTCCTACAATGAGCAGTTCTTC
CASTVTGLSSYNEQFF
>TRBJ2-5|TRBD2|.|TRBV6-5
TGTGCCAGCAGTTACTCCCTAGCGGGATCGGAGGAGACCCAGTACTTC
CASSYSLAGSEETQYF
>TRBJ1-1|TRBD1|.|TRBV19
TGTGCCAGTAGTAACCGGGACAGGGCCAGTACTGAAGCTTTCTTT
CASSNRDRASTEAFF
>TRBJ2-1|TRBD1|.|TRBV5-8
TGTGCCAGCAGTTTATCCGGGACAGAACCCTACTATGAGCAGTTCTTC
CASSLSGTEPYYEQFF
>TRBJ1-2|.|.|TRBV25-1
TGTGCCAGCAGTCTGACAGCTAACTATGGCTACACCTTC
CASSLTANYGYTF
>TRBJ1-5|.|.|TRBV21-1
TGTGCCAGCAGGTTTGTCGACAGGCGTACAGGCTATAGCAATCAGCCCCAGCATTTT
CASRFVDRRTGYSNQPQHF
>TRBJ1-4|.|.|TRBV6-6
TGTGCCAGCAGTTACCGACAGAGCCCTAATGAAAAACTGTTTTTT
CASSYRQSPNEKLFF
>TRBJ2-7|TRBD2|.|TRBV30
TGTGCCTGGAGCGGGACTAGCGGGATGAGCTCCTACGAGCAGTACTTC
CAWSGTSGMSSYEQYF
>TRBJ1-1|.|.|TRBV30
TGTGCCTGGAGTTTAACAGCCCTATCTGAAGCTTTCTTT
CAWSLTALSEAFF
>TRBJ1-3|TRBD1|.|TRBV7-9
TGTGCCAGCAGCCTTAGAGGACAGGGTGGAAACACCATATATTTT
CASSLRGQGGNTIYF
>TRBJ1-1|.|once|TRBV12-3/TRBV12-4
TGTGCCAGCAGTCCACGACAGGCTGAAGCTTTCTTT
CASSPRQAEAFF
>TRBJ2-1|TRBD1|.|TRBV6-5
TGTGCCAGCAATGCCAACAGGGGAGCTAGGGATGAGCAGTTCTTC
CASNANRGARDEQFF
>TRBJ2-7|TRBD1|once|TRBV29-1
TGCAGCGTTCTGGGGACAGGGGGCATCTACGAGCAGTACTTC
CSVLGTGGIYEQYF